This TCR beta chain originates from a study of T-cell memory formation after mild COVID-19. Worth noting for this clonotype: Its antigen is not known.

Study outcomes and limitations: Day 15 to 85 contractors were CD4/CD8 balanced; later expanders leaned CD4+. Some clones that responded were present in memory (sampled pre-infection), which suggests cross-reactive memory joined.

Germline lookup yields CDR1 MNHEY and CDR2 SVGAGI. CDR3 length: 15 amino acids. V was pared by 5 bases and J by 4 bases, with 10 bases of the junction left unmatched. TCRdb re-analysed the 5' RACE reads in MiXCR, keeping a single row per CDR3 protein. The sample lists more than 350,000 distinct CDR3 sequences; approximately 16% were seen once. The receptor was derived from a man aged 18 to 30 who had mild COVID-19 (a few samples of this study predate the infection). Cell type and time point are not known. J is TRBJ1-1 and V is TRBV6-5, with 7 bases that match TRBD1. Material for sequencing was PBMCs or a T cell subset sorted from them (not recorded which). The CDR3 sequence is CASSDYRGSITEAFF. The CDR3 nucleotides read TGTGCCAGCAGTGACTACAGGGGATCGATCACTGAAGCTTTCTTT.